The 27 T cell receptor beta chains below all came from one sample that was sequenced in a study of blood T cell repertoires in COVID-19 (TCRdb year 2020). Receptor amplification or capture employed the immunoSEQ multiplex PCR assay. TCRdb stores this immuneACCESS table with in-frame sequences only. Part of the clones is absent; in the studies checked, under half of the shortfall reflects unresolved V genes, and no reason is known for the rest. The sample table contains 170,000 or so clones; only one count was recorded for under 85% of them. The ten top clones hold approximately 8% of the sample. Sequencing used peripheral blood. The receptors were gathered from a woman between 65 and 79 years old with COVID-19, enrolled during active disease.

CDR3 in amino acids: CASTRESSYNSPLHF. The CDR3, as DNA: TGCGCCAGCACCCGGGAGAGCTCCTATAATTCACCCCTCCACTTT. The genes are TRBV5-1 and TRBJ1-6; no clear D. In germline, CDR1 is SGHRS, CDR2 YFSETQ. Between the trimmed V and J ends, which lost 6 bases and 0 bases, there was a span of 10 bases. The CDR3 is 15 amino acids. Full variable domain (outside the CDR3, taken from reference TRBV5-1 and TRBJ1-6): KAGVTQTPRYLIKTRGQQVTLSCSPISGHRSVSWYQQTPGQGLQFLFEYFSETQRNKGNFPGRFSGRQFSNSRSEMNVSTLELGDSALYLCASTRESSYNSPLHFGNGTRLTVT.

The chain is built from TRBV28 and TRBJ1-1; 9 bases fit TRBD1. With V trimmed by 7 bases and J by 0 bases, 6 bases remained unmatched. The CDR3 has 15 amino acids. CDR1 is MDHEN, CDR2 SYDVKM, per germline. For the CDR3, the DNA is TGTGCCAGCACCGAAGACAGGGGGATGAACACTGAAGCTTTCTTT. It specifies CASTEDRGMNTEAFF.

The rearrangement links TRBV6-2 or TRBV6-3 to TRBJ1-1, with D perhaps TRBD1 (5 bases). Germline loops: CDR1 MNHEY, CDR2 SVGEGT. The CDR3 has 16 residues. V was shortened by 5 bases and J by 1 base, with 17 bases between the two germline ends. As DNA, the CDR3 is TGTGCCAGCAGTCAGCTGCCGGACACGTCGAACACTGAAGCTTTCTTT. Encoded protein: CASSQLPDTSNTEAFF.

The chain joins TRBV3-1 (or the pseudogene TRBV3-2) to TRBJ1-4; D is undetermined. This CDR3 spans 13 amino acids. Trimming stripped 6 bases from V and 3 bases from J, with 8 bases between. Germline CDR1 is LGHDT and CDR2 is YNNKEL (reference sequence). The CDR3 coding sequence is TGTGCCAGCAGTTTAATAGCTAATGAAAAACTGTTTTTT. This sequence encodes CASSLIANEKLFF.

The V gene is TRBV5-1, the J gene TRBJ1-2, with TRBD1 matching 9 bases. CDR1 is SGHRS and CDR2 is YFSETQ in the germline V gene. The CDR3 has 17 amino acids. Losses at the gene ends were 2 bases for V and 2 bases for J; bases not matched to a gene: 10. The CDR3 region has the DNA TGCGCCAGCAGCTTCAGTCCCGGGACAGGGAGCAACTATGGCTACACCTTC. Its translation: CASSFSPGTGSNYGYTF.

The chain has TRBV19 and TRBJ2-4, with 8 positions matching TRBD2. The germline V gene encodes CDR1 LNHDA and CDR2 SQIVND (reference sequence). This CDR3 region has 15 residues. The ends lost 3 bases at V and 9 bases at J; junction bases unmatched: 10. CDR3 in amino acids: CASSMGVREGPIQYF. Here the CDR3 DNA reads TGTGCCAGTAGTATGGGGGTACGGGAGGGTCCCATTCAGTACTTC.

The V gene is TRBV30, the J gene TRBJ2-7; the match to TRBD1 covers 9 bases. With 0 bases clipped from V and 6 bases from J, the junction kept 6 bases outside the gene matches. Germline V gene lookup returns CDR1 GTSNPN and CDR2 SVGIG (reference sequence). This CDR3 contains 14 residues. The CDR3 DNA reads TGTGCCTGGAGTGTCGGGACAGGGAGATTCGAGCAGTACTTC. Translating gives CAWSVGTGRFEQYF.

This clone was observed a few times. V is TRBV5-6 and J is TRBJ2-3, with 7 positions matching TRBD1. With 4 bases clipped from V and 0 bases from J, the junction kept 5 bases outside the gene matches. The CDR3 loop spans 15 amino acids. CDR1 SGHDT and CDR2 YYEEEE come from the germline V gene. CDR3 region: CASSPDRPSTDTQYF. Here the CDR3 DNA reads TGTGCCAGCAGCCCGGACAGGCCTAGCACAGATACGCAGTATTTT. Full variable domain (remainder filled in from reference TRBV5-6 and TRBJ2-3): DAGVTQSPTHLIKTRGQQVTLRCSPKSGHDTVSWYQQALGQGPQFIFQYYEEEERQRGNFPDRFSGHQFPNYSSELNVNALLLGDSALYLCASSPDRPSTDTQYFGPGTRLTVL.

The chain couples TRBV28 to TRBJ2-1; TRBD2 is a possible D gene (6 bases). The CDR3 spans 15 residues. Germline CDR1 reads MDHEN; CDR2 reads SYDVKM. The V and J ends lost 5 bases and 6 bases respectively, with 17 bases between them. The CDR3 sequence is CASSVHRDFSNEQFF. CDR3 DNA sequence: TGTGCCAGCAGTGTACACCGGGACTTCTCCAATGAGCAGTTCTTC. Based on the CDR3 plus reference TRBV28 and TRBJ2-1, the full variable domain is DVKVTQSSRYLVKRTGEKVFLECVQDMDHENMFWYRQDPGLGLRLIYFSYDVKMKEKGDIPEGYSVSREKKERFSLILESASTNQTSMYLCASSVHRDFSNEQFFGPGTRLTVL.

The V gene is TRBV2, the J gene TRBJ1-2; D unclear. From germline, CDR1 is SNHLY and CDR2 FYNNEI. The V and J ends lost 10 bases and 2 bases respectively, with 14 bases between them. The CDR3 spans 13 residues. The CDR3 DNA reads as TGTGCCATGGCAGGCACAATGAACTATGGCTACACCTTC. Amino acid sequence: CAMAGTMNYGYTF.

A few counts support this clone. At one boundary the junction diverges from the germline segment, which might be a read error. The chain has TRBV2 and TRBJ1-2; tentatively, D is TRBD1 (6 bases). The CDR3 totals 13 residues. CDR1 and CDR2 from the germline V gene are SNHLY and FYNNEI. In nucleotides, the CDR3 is TGTGCCAGCTCCTTTTCAGGGACAACAAATTGTATCTTC. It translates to CASSFSGTTNCIF.

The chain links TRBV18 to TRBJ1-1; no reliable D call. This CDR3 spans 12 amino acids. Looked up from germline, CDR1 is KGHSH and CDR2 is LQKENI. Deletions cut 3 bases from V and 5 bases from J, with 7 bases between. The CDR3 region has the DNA TGTGCCAGCTCACCCCAGACAACTGAAGCTTTCTTT. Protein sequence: CASSPQTTEAFF.

The CDR3 DNA sequence: TGTGCCAGCAGCTTTCTCTCCTCTGAAGCTTTCTTT. It specifies CASSFLSSEAFF. The rearrangement uses TRBV11-1 and TRBJ1-1; D unresolved. The CDR3 consists of 12 residues. V shed 3 bases and J shed 6 bases, with 8 bases lying between them. In germline, CDR1 is SGHAT, CDR2 FQDESV (reference sequence).

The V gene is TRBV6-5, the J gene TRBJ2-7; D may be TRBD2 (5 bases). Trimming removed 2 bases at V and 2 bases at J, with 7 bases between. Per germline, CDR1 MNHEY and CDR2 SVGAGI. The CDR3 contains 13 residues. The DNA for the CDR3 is TGTGCCAGCAGTTACCCCGGGGCCTACGAGCAGTACTTC. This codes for CASSYPGAYEQYF.

CDR3 region: CATSDFCGAGYEQYF. The CDR3 DNA sequence: TGTGCCACCAGTGATTTCTGTGGGGCCGGCTACGAGCAGTACTTC. This chain uses TRBV24-1 with TRBJ2-7, with a tentative D call TRBD1 (5 bases). The CDR3 runs 15 residues. V was pared by 1 base and J by 3 bases, with 12 bases between. CDR1 and CDR2 from the germline V gene are KGHDR and SFDVKD.

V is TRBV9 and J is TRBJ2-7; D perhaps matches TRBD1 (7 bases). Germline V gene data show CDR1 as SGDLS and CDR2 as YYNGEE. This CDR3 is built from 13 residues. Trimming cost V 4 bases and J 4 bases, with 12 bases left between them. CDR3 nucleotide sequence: TGTGCCAGCAGCCTGCGGGACAGTTACGAGCAGTACTTC. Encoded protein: CASSLRDSYEQYF. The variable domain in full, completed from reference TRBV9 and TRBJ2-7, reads DSGVTQTPKHLITATGQRVTLRCSPRSGDLSVYWYQQSLDQGLQFLIQYYNGEERAKGNILERFSAQQFPDLHSELNLSSLELGDSALYFCASSLRDSYEQYFGPGTRLTVT.

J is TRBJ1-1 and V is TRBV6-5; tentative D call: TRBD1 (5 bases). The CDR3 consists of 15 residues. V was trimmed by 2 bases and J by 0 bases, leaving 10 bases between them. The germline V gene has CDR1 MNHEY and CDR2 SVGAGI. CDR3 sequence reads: CASSYPGLLNTEAFF. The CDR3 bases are TGTGCCAGCAGTTACCCGGGACTCCTGAACACTGAAGCTTTCTTT.

The CDR3 region has the DNA TGTGCCAGCAGTGACCTACGCGGGAGGGGGCGCGATGAAAAACTGTTTTTT. Translated, it gives CASSDLRGRGRDEKLFF. The rearrangement links TRBV25-1 to TRBJ1-4; 7 nucleotides line up with TRBD1. The CDR3 extends over 17 amino acids. Germline CDR1 MGHDK, CDR2 SYGVNS. The junction had 13 bases not matched to a gene; V was cut back by 3 bases and J by 6 bases.

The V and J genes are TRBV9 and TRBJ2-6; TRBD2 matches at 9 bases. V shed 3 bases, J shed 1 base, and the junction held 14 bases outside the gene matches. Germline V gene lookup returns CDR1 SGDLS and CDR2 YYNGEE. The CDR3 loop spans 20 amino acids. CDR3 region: CASSAPYGAGGRSGANVLTF. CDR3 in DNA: TGTGCCAGCAGCGCACCTTACGGTGCGGGAGGGCGATCTGGGGCCAACGTCCTGACTTTC.

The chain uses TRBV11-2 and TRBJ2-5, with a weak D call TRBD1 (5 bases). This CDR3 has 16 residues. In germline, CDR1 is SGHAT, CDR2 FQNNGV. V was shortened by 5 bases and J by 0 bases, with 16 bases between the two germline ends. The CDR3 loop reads CASSPWGSWYQETQYF. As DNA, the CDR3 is TGTGCCAGCAGCCCCTGGGGCAGTTGGTACCAAGAGACCCAGTACTTC. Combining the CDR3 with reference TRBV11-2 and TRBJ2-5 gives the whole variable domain EAGVAQSPRYKIIEKRQSVAFWCNPISGHATLYWYQQILGQGPKLLIQFQNNGVVDDSQLPKDRFSAERLKGVDSTLKIQPAKLEDSAVYLCASSPWGSWYQETQYFGPGTRLLVL.

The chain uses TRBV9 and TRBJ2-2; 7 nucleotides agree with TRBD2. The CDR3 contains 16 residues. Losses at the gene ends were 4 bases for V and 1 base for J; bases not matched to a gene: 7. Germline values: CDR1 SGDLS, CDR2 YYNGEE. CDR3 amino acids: CASSPRASGNTGELFF. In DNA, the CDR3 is TGTGCCAGCAGCCCCCGGGCTAGCGGGAACACCGGGGAGCTGTTTTTT.

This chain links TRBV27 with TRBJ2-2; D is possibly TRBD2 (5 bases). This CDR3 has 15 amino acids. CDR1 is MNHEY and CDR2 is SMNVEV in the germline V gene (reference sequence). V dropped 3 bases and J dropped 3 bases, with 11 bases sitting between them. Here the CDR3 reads CASSLQRSDTGELFF. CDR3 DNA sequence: TGTGCCAGCAGTTTGCAGCGGAGCGACACCGGGGAGCTGTTTTTT.

For the CDR3, the DNA is TGTGCCAGCAGTAAGACTCCGCTAAATGAGCAGTTCTTC. Translated, it gives CASSKTPLNEQFF. The chain couples TRBV6-5 to TRBJ2-1; D remains ambiguous. Per the germline V gene, CDR1 is MNHEY and CDR2 is SVGAGI. CDR3 size: 13 residues. Trimming stripped 5 bases from V and 7 bases from J, with 12 bases between.

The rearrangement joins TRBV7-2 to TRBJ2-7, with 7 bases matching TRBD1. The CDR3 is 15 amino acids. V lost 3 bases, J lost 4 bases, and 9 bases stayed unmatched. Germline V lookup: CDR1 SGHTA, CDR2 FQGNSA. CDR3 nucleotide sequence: TGTGCCAGCAGCTTTTGGGGACAGCCCGTTTACGAGCAGTACTTC. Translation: CASSFWGQPVYEQYF.

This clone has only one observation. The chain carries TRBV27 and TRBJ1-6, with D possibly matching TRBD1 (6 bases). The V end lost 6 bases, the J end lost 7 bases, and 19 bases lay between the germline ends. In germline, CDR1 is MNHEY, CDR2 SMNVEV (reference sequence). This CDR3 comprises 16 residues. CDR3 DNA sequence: TGTGCCAGCAGCTCCAGGACCACAGGGCGAAATTCACCCCTCCACTTT. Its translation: CASSSRTTGRNSPLHF.

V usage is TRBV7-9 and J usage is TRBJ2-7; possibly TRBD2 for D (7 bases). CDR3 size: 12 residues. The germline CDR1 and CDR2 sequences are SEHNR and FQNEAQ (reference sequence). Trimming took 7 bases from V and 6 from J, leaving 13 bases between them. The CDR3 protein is CASNNREGEQYF. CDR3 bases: TGTGCCAGCAACAACAGGGAGGGCGAGCAGTACTTC.

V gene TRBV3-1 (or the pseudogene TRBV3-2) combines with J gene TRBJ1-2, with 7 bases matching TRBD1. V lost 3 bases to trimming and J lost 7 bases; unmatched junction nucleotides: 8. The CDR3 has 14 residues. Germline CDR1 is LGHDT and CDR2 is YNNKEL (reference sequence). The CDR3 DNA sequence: TGTGCCAGCAGCCACAGGACAGGTTTCGGTGGCTACACCTTC. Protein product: CASSHRTGFGGYTF.